This T cell receptor beta chain is from a study of T cell repertoires in cytomegalovirus infection. About the research overall: Public TCR beta signatures indicated both CMV infection and matching HLA type.

A word on this clonotype: Its antigen is not identified.

General observations from the study: There were carriers of CMV plus the relevant HLA, and cumulative public TCR beta family frequency identified them.

The CDR3 contains 14 residues. Germline V CDR1 and CDR2: LNHDA, SQIVND (reference sequence). Germline trimming cut 1 base from V and 10 bases from J; bases unmatched to any gene: 5. TCRdb re-derived calls from the reads in MiXCR, one entry per CDR3 protein. The sample yields approximately 550,000 distinct CDR3 sequences, approximately 16% seen once. Sequencing input: CD8+ T cells from PBMCs. The V gene is TRBV19, the J gene TRBJ2-1; 9 bases agree with TRBD2. The TCR originated in a human donor in good health (CMV status not recorded). Some clones in this sample may be carry-over from other donors' samples. The CDR3 nucleotides read TGTGCCAGTAGTATAGCGTCTAGCGGGACCGAGCAGTTCTTC. Protein: CASSIASSGTEQFF.